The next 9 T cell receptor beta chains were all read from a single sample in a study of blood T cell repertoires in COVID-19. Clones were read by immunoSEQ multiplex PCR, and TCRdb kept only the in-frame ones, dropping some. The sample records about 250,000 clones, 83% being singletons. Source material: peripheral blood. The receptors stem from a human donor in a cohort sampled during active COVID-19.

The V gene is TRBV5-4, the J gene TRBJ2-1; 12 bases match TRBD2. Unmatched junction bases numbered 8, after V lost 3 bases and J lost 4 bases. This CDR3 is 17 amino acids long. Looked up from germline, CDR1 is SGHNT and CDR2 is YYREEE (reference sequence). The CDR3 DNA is TGTGCCAGCAGCTCAAACGACGGGACTAGCGGGTACAATGAGCAGTTCTTC. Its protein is CASSSNDGTSGYNEQFF.

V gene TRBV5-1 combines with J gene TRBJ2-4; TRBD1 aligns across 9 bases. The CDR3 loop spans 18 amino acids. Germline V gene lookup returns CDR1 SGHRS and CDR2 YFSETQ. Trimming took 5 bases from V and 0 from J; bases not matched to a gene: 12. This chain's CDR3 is CASSLGQGSNLAKNIQYF. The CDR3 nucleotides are TGCGCCAGCAGTCTTGGACAGGGGAGCAATCTAGCCAAAAACATTCAGTACTTC.

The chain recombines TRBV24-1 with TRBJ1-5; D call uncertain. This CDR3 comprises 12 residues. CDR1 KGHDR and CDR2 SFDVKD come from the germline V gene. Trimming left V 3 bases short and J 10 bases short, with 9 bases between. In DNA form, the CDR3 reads TGTGCCACCAGTGATGGCCCCCAACCCCAGCATTTT. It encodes CATSDGPQPQHF.

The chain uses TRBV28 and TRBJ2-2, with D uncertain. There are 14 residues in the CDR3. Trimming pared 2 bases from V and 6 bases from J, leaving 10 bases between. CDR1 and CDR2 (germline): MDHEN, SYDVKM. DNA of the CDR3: TGTGCCAGCAGTTTAGGTACTATACCCGGGGAGCTGTTTTTT. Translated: CASSLGTIPGELFF. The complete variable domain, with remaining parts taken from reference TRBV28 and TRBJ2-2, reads DVKVTQSSRYLVKRTGEKVFLECVQDMDHENMFWYRQDPGLGLRLIYFSYDVKMKEKGDIPEGYSVSREKKERFSLILESASTNQTSMYLCASSLGTIPGELFFGEGSRLTVL.

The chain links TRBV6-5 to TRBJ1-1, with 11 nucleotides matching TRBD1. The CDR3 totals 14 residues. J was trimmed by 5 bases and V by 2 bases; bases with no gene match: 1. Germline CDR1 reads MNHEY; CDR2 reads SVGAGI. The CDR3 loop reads CASSYGTGGTEAFF. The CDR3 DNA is TGTGCCAGCAGTTACGGGACAGGGGGGACTGAAGCTTTCTTT.

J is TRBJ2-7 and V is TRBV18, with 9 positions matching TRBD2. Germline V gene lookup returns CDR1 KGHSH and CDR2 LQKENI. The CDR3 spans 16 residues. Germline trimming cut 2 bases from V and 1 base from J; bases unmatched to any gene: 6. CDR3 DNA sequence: TGTGCCAGCTCACCATTAGAACTAGCGGGTTCCTACGAGCAGTACTTC. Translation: CASSPLELAGSYEQYF. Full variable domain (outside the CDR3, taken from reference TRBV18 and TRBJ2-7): NAGVMQNPRHLVRRRGQEARLRCSPMKGHSHVYWYRQLPEEGLKFMVYLQKENIIDESGMPKERFSAEFPKEGPSILRIQQVVRGDSAAYFCASSPLELAGSYEQYFGPGTRLTVT.

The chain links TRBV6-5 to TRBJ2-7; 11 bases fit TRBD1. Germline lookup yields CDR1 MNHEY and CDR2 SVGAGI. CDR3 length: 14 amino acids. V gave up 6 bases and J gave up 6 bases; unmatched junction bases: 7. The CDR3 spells CASRSRTGGVEQYF. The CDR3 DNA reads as TGTGCCAGCAGAAGTAGGACAGGGGGCGTCGAGCAGTACTTC.

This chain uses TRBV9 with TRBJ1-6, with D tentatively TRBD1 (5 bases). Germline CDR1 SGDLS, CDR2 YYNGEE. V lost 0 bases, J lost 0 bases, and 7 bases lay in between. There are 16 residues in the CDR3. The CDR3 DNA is TGTGCCAGCAGCGTAGGACAGAACTCCTATAATTCACCCCTCCACTTT. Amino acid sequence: CASSVGQNSYNSPLHF.

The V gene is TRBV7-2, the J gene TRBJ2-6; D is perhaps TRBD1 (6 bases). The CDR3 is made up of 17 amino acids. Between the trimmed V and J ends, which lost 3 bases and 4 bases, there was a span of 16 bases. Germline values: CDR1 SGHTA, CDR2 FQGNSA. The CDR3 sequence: CASSLQQGVLGANVLTF. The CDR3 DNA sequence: TGTGCCAGCAGCTTGCAACAGGGCGTCCTCGGGGCCAACGTCCTGACTTTC.